This T cell receptor beta chain was obtained from a study of blood T cell repertoires in COVID-19. Study details: COVID-19 samples collected from the United States, Italy and Spain covered acute and convalescent phases. Sources were T cells, B-cell-depleted T cells, or PBMCs; the material itself was cDNA or gDNA.

J gave up 3 bases and V 5 bases, and 5 bases lay outside the gene matches. Germline values: CDR1 SGHVS, CDR2 FQNEAQ. CDR3 size: 15 residues. Using immunoSEQ multiplex PCR, the repertoire was profiled, and TCRdb retains in-frame clones only, with some absent. The sample consists of a few hundred thousand clones, approximately 91% of them appearing once. Sample: peripheral blood. J is TRBJ2-2 and V is TRBV7-8; TRBD1 aligns across 8 bases. The TCR originated in a person aged 18-29 years with COVID-19, enrolled during active disease. In nucleotides, the CDR3 is TGTGCCAGCAGCGCCGGACAGGGACACACCGGGGAGCTGTTTTTT. Encoded protein: CASSAGQGHTGELFF.